The TCR beta chain described here comes from a study of T cells after posttransplantation cyclophosphamide. Many counts were recorded for this clone. Its matching antigen is unknown. V was clipped by 5 bases and J by 2 bases; unmatched bases: 4. The CDR3 consists of 15 residues. Overall study findings and caveats: Tissue-infiltrating T cells from skin or gut overlapped little with blood T cells. Later post-transplant blood repertoires were often dominated by donor CD8+ memory clones. Recipient CMV seropositivity and CMV reactivation strongly tracked TRB clonality.

TCRdb's table, derived via immunoSEQ multiplex PCR, lists solely in-frame clones and lacks some. The sample holds 30,000 to 35,000 clones, and no clone turns up only once. This sequence joins TRBV12-3 or TRBV12-4 and TRBJ2-3, with 10 bases identical to TRBD2. The clonotype comes from a woman aged 45-65 years in good health and a related stem cell transplant donor. The sample was PBMCs. Here the CDR3 DNA reads TGTGCCAGCAGTCCCACTAGCGGGGCCACAGATACGCAGTATTTT. Its protein product is CASSPTSGATDTQYF.